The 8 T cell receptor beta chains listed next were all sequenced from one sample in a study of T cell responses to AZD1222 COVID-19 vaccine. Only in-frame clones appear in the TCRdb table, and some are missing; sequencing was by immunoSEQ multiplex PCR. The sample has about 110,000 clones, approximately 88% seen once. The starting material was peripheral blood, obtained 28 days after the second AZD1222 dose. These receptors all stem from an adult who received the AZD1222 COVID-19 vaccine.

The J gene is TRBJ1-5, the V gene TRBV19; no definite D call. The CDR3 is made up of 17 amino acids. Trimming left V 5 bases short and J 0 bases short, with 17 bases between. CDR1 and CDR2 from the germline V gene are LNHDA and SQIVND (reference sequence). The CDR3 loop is CASSLWRSPNSNQPQHF. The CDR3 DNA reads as TGTGCCAGTAGTCTCTGGAGGAGCCCTAATAGCAATCAGCCCCAGCATTTT.

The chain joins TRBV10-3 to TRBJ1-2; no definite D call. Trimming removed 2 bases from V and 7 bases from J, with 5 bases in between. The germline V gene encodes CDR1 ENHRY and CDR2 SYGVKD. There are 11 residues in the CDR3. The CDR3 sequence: CAISEGGGYTF. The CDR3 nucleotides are TGTGCCATCAGTGAGGGAGGTGGCTACACCTTC.

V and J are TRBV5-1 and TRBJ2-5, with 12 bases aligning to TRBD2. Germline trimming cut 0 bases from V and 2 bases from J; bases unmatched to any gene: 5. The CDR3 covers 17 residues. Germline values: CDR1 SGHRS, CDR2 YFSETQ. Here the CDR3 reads CASSLALAGGVQETQYF. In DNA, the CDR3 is TGCGCCAGCAGCTTGGCACTAGCGGGGGGAGTACAAGAGACCCAGTACTTC.

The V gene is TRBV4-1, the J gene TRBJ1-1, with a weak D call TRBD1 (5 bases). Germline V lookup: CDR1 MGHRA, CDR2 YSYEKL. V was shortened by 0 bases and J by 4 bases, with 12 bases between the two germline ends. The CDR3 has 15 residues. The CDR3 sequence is CASSQDPGRVTEAFF. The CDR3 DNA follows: TGCGCCAGCAGCCAAGATCCAGGCAGGGTCACTGAAGCTTTCTTT.

The DNA for the CDR3 is TGTGCCAGCAGCAAGAGAGACACTGAAGCTTTCTTT. It yields the protein CASSKRDTEAFF. The chain links TRBV21-1 to TRBJ1-1. TRBV21-1 is a pseudogene locus. CDR3 length: 12 residues.

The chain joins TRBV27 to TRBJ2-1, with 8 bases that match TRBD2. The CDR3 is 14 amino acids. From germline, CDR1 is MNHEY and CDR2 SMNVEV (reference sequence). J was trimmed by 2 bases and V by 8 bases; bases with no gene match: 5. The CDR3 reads CASRSGGTYNEQFF. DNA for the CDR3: TGTGCCAGCCGGAGCGGGGGAACCTACAATGAGCAGTTCTTC.

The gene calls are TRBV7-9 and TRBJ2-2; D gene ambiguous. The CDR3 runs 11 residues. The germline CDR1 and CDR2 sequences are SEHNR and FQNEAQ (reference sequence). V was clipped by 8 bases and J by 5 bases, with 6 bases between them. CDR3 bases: TGTGCCAGCGGAAGGACCGGGGAGCTGTTTTTT. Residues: CASGRTGELFF.

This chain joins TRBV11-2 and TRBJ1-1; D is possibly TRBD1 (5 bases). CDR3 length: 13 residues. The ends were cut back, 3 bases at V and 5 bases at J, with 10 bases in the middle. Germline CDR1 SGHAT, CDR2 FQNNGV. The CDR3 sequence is CASSFQEGTEAFF. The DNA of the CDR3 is TGTGCCAGCAGCTTCCAGGAGGGGACTGAAGCTTTCTTT.